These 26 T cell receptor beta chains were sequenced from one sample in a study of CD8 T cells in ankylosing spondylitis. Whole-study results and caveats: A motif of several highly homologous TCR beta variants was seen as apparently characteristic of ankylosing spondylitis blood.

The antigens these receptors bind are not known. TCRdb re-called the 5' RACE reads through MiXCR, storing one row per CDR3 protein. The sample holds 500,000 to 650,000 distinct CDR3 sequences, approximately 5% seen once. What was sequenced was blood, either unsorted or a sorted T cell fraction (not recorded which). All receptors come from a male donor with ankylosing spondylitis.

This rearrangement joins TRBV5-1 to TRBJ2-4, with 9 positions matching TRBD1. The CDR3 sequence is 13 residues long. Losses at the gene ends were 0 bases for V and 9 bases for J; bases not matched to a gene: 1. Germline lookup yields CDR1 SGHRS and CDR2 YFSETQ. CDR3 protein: CASSLDRGRIQYF. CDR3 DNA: TGCGCCAGCAGCTTGGACAGGGGGCGCATTCAGTACTTC. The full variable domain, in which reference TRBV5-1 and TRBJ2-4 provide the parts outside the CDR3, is KAGVTQTPRYLIKTRGQQVTLSCSPISGHRSVSWYQQTPGQGLQFLFEYFSETQRNKGNFPGRFSGRQFSNSRSEMNVSTLELGDSALYLCASSLDRGRIQYFGAGTRLSVL.

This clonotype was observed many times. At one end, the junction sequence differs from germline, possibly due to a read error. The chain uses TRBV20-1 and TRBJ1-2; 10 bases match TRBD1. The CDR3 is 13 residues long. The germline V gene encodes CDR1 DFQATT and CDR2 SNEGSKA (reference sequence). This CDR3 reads CSARGRTGGSFAF. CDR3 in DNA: TGCAGTGCTAGAGGGAGGACAGGGGGGTCTTTCGCCTTC.

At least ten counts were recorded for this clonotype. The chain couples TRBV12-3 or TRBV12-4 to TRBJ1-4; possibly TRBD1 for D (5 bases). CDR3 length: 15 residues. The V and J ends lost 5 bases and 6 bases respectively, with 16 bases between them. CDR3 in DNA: TGTGCCAGCAGTCCAAGGACGGTGGGGGATGAAAAACTGTTTTTT. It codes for CASSPRTVGDEKLFF.

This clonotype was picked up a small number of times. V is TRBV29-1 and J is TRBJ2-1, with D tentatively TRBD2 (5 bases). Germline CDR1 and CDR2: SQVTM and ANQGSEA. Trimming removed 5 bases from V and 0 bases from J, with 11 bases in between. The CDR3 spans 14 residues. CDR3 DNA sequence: TGCAGCGTTTCAGCGGCGAGCTCCTACAATGAGCAGTTCTTC. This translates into CSVSAASSYNEQFF.

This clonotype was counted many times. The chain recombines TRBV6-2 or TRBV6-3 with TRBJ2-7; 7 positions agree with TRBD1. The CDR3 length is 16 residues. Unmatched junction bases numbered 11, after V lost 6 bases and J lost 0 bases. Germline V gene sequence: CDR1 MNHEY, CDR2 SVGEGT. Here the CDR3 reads CASSRQGQSSSYEQYF. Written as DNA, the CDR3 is TGTGCCAGCAGCCGCCAGGGACAGTCAAGCTCCTACGAGCAGTACTTC.

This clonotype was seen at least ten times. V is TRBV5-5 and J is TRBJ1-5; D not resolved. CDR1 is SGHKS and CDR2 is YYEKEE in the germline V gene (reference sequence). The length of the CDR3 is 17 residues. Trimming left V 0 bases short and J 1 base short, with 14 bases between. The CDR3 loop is CASSLAGGQISNQPQHF. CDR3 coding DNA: TGTGCCAGCAGCTTGGCCGGAGGGCAGATCAGCAATCAGCCCCAGCATTTT.

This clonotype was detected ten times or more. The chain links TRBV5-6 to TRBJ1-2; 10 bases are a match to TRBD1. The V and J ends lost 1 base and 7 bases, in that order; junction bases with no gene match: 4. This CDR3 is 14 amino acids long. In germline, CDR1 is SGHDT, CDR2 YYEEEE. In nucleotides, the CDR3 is TGTGCCAGCAGCTTGAGTGGGACAGGGGTTGGCTACACCTTC. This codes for CASSLSGTGVGYTF.

CDR3 in DNA: TGTGCTAGTGGTTTGGTACGGGCTCAGCCCCAGCATTTT. It translates to CASGLVRAQPQHF. This chain connects TRBV12-5 to TRBJ1-5; D is ambiguous. The CDR3 is 13 residues long. The germline gives CDR1 LGHNT, CDR2 FRNRAP. Between the trimmed V and J ends, which lost 0 bases and 6 bases, there was a span of 6 bases.

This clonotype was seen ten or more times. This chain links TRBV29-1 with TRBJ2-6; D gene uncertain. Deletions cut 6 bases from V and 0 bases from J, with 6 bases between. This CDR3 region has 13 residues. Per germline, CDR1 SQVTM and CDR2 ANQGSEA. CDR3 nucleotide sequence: TGCAGCGTAGGTCTCTCTGGGGCCAACGTCCTGACTTTC. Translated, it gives CSVGLSGANVLTF.

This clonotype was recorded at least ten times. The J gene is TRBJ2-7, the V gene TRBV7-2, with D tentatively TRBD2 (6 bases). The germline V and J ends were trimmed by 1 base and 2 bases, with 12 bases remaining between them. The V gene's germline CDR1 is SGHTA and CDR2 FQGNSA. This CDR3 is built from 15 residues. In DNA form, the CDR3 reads TGTGCCAGCAGCTTAGTAGCCGGGGGTGCCTACGAGCAGTACTTC. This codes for CASSLVAGGAYEQYF.

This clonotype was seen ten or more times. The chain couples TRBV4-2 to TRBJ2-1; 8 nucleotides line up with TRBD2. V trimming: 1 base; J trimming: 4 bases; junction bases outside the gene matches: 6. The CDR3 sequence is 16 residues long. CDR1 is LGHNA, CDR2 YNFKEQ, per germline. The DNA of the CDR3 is TGTGCCAGCAGCCAAGTGGCGGGAGGACTATACAATGAGCAGTTCTTC. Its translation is CASSQVAGGLYNEQFF.

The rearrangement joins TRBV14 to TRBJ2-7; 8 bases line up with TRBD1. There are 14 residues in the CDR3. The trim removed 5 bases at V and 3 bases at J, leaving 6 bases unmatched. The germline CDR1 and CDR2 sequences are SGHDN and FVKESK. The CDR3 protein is CASSTRDRHYEQYF. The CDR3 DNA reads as TGTGCCAGCAGCACACGGGACAGGCACTACGAGCAGTACTTC.

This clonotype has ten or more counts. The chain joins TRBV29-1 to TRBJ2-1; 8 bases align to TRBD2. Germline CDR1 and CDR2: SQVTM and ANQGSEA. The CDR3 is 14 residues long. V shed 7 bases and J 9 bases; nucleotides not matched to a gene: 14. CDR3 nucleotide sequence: TGCAGCGCCTCCACAGCGGGAGCCCTGGGTGAGCAGTTCTTC. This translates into CSASTAGALGEQFF.

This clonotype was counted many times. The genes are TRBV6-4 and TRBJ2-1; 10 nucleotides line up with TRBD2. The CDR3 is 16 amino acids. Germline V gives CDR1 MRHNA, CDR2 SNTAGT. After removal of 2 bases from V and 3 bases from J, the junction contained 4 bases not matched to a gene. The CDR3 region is CASSDGWTSGYNEQFF. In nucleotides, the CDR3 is TGTGCCAGCAGTGACGGTTGGACTAGCGGCTACAATGAGCAGTTCTTC.

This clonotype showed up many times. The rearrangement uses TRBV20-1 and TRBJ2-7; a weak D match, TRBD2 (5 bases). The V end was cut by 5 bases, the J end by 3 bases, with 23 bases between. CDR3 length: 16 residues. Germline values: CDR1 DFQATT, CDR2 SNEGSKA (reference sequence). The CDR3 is CSARRPSPREIYEQYF. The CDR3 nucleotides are TGCAGTGCTCGCCGACCGAGCCCACGGGAAATCTACGAGCAGTACTTC.

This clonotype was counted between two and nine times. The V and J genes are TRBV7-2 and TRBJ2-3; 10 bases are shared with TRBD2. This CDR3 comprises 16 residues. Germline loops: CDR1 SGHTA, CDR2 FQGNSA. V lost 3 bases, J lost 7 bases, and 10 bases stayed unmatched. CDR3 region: CASSFDWTSGLHTQYF. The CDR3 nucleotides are TGTGCCAGCAGCTTTGATTGGACTAGCGGCCTCCATACGCAGTATTTT.

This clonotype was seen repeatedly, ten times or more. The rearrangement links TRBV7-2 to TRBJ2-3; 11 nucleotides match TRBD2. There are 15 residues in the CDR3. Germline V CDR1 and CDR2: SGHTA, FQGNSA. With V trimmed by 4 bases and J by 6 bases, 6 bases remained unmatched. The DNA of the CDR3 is TGTGCCAGCAGCTCGACGGGACTAGCGGTGGATACGCAGTATTTT. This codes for CASSSTGLAVDTQYF. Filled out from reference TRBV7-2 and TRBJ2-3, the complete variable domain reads GAGVSQSPSNKVTEKGKDVELRCDPISGHTALYWYRQSLGQGLEFLIYFQGNSAPDKSGLPSDRFSAERTGGSVSTLTIQRTQQEDSAVYLCASSSTGLAVDTQYFGPGTRLTVL.

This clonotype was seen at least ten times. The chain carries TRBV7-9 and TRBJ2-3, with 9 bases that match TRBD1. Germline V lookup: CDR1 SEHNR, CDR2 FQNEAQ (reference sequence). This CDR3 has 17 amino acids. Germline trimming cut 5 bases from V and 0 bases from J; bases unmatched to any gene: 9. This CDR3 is CASSTGQGPSSTDTQYF. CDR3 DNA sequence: TGTGCCAGCAGCACCGGACAGGGGCCTTCTAGCACAGATACGCAGTATTTT.

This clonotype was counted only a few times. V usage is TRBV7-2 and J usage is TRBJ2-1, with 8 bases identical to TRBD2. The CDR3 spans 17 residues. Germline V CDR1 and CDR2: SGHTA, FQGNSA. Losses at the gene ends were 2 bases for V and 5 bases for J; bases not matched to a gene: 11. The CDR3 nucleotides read TGTGCCAGCAGCTTAACCCTCAGACTCGGGAGGGACAATGAGCAGTTCTTC. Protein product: CASSLTLRLGRDNEQFF.

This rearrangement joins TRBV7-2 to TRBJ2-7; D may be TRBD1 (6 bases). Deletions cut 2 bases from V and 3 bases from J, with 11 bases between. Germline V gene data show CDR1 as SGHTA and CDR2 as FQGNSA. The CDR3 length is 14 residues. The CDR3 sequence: CASSLHGTFYEQYF. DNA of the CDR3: TGTGCCAGCAGCTTACACGGGACATTCTACGAGCAGTACTTC.

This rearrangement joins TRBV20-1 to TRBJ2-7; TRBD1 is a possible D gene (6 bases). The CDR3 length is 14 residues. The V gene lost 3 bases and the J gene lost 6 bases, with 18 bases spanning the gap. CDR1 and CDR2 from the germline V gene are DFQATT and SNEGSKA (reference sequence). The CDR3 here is CSASKSGAGGEQYF. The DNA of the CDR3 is TGCAGTGCTAGTAAATCAGGGGCCGGCGGCGAGCAGTACTTC.

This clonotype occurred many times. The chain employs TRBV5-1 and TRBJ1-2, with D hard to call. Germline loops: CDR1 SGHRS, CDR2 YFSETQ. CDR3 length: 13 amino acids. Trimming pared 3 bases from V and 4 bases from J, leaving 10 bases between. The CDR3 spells CASSSPQGYGYTF. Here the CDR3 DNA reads TGCGCCAGCAGCTCCCCCCAAGGCTATGGCTACACCTTC.

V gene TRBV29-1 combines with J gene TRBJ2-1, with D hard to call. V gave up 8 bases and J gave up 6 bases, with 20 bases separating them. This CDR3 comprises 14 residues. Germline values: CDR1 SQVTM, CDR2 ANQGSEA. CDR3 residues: CSSTLGGPANEQFF. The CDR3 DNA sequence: TGCAGCTCCACCCTAGGTGGGCCGGCCAATGAGCAGTTCTTC.

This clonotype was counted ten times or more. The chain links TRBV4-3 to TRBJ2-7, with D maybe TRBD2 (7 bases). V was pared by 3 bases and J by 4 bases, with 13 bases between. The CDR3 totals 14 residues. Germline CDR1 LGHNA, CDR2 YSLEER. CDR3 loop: CASSHRRGGYEQYF. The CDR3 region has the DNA TGCGCCAGCAGCCATAGAAGGGGGGGATACGAGCAGTACTTC.

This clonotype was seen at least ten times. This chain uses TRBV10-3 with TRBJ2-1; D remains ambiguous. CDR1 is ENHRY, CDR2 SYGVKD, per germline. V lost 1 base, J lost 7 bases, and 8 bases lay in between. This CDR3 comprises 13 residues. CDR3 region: CAISELVGNEQFF. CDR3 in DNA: TGTGCCATCAGTGAGTTAGTAGGGAATGAGCAGTTCTTC.

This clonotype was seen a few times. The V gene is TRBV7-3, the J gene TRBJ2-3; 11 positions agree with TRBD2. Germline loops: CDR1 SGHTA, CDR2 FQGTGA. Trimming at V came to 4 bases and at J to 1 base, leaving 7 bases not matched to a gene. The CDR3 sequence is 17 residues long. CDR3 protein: CASSSRLAGSGTDTQYF. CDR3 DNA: TGTGCCAGCAGCTCGCGACTAGCGGGGAGTGGCACAGATACGCAGTATTTT.